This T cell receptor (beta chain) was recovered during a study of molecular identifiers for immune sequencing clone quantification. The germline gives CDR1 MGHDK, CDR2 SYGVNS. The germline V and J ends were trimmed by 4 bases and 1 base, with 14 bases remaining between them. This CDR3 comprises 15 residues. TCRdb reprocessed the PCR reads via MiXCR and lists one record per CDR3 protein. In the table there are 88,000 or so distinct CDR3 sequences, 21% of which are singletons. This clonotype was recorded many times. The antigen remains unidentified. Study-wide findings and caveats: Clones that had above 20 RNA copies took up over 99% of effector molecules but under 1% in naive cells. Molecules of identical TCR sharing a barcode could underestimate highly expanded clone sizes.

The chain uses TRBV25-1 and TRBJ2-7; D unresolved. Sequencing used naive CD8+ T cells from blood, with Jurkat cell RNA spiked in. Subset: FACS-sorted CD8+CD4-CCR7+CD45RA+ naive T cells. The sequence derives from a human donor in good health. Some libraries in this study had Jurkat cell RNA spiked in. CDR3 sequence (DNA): TGTGCCAGCAGTGTTAGGCGGTTTGATTCCTACGAGCAGTACTTC. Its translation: CASSVRRFDSYEQYF.